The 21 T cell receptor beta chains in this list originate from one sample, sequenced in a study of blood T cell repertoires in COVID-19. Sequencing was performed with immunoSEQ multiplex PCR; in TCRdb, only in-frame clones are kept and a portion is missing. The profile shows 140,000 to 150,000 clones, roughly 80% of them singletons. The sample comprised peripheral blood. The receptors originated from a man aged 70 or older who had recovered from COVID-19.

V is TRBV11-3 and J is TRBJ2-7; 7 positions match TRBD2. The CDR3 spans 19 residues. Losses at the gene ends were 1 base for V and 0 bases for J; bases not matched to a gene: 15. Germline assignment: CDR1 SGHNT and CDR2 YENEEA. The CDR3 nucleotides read TGTGCCAGCAGCTTAGGGTATGTCGGGAGGATTCTTAGCTCCTACGAGCAGTACTTC. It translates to CASSLGYVGRILSSYEQYF.

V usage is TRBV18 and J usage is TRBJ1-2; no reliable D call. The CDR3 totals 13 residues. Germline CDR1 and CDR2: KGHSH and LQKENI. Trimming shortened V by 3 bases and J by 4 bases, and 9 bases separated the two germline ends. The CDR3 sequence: CASSPEESYGYTF. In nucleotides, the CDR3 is TGTGCCAGCTCACCCGAGGAGTCCTATGGCTACACCTTC.

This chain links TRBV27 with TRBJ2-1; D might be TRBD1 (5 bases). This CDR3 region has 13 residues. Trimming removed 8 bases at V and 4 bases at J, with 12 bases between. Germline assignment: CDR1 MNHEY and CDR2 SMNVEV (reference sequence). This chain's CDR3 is CASGASSYNEQFF. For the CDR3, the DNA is TGTGCCAGCGGGGCTAGTTCTTACAATGAGCAGTTCTTC.

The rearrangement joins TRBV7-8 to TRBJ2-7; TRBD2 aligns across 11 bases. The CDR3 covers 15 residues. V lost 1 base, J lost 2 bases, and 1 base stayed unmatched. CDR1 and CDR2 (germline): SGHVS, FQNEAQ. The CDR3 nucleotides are TGTGCCAGCAGCTTAGGGGGACTAGCGGCCTACGAGCAGTACTTC. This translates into CASSLGGLAAYEQYF.

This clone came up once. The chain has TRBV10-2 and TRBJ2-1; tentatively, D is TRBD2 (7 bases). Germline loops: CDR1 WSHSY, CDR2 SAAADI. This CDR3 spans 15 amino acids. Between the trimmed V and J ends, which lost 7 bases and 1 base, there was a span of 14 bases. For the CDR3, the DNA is TGCGCCAGCAAATATGGGGGGGCTTCCTACAATGAGCAGTTCTTC. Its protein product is CASKYGGASYNEQFF.

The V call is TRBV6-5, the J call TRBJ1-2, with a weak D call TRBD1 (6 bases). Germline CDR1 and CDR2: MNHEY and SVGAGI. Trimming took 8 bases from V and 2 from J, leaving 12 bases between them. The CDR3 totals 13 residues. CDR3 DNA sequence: TGTGCCAGCTGGAGGGGGGGAAACTATGGCTACACCTTC. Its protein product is CASWRGGNYGYTF.

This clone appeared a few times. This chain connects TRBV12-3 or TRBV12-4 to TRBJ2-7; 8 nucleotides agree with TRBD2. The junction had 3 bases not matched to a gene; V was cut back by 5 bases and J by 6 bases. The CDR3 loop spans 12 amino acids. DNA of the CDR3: TGTGCCAGCAGTGGGACTAGTTCCGAGCAGTACTTC. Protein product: CASSGTSSEQYF.

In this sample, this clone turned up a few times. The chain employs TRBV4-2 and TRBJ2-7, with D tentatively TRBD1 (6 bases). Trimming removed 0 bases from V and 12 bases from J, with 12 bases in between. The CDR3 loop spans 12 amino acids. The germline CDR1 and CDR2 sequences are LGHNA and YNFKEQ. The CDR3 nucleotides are TGTGCCAGCAGCCAAGATAGGCAGGGGTTGTACTTC. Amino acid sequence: CASSQDRQGLYF.

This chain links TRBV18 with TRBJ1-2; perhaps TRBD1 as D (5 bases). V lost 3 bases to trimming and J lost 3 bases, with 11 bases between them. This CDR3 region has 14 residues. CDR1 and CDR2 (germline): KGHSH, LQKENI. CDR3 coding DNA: TGTGCCAGCTCACCCCGCGGGGGGGACTATGGCTACACCTTC. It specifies CASSPRGGDYGYTF.

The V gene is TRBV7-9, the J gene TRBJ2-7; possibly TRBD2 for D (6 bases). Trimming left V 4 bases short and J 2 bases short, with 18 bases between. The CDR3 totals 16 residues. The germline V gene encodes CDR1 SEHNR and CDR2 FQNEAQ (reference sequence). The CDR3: CASSSQAGNVAYEQYF. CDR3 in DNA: TGTGCCAGCAGCTCGCAAGCGGGTAATGTAGCCTACGAGCAGTACTTC. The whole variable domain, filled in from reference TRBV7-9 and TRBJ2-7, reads DTGVSQNPRHKITKRGQNVTFRCDPISEHNRLYWYRQTLGQGPEFLTYFQNEAQLEKSRLLSDRFSAERPKGSFSTLEIQRTEQGDSAMYLCASSSQAGNVAYEQYFGPGTRLTVT.

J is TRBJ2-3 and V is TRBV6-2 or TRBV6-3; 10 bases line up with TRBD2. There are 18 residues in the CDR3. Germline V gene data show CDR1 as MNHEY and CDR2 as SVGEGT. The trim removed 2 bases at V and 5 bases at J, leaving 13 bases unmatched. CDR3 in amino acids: CASSYHWGGLATEDTQYF. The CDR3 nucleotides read TGTGCCAGCAGTTACCACTGGGGGGGACTAGCGACAGAAGATACGCAGTATTTT.

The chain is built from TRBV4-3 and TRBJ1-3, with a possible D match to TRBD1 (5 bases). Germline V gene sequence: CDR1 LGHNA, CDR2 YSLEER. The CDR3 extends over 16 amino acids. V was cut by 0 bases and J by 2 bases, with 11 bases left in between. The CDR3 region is CASSQDIGGAGNTIYF. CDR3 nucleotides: TGCGCCAGCAGCCAAGATATCGGGGGAGCTGGAAACACCATATATTTT.

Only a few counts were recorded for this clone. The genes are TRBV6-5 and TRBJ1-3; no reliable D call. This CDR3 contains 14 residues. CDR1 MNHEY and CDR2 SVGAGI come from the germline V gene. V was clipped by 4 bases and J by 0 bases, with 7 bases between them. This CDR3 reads CASSSRISGNTIYF. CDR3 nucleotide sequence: TGTGCCAGCAGTTCTAGAATCTCTGGAAACACCATATATTTT.

CDR3 coding DNA: TGTGCCAGCAGCCACCCGGGGGAGACCCAGTACTTC. Amino acid sequence: CASSHPGETQYF. V gene TRBV3-1 (or the pseudogene TRBV3-2) combines with J gene TRBJ2-5, with a possible D match to TRBD2 (5 bases). This CDR3 is 12 amino acids long. V shed 3 bases and J shed 5 bases, with 7 bases lying between them. Germline-derived CDR1 and CDR2 are LGHDT and YNNKEL (reference sequence).

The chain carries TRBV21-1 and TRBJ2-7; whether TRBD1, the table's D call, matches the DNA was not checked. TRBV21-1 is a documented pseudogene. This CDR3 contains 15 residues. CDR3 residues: CASSKEGDNSYEQYF. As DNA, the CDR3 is TGTGCCAGCAGCAAAGAGGGGGACAACTCCTACGAGCAGTACTTC.

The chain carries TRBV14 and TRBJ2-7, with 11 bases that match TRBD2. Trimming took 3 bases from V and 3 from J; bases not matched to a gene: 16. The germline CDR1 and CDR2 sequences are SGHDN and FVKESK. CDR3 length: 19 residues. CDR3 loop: CASSHLRVAGGLDIYEQYF. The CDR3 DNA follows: TGTGCCAGCAGCCACCTCAGGGTAGCGGGAGGGCTCGATATCTACGAGCAGTACTTC. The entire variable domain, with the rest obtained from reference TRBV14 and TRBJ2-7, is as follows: EAGVTQFPSHSVIEKGQTVTLRCDPISGHDNLYWYRRVMGKEIKFLLHFVKESKQDESGMPNNRFLAERTGGTYSTLKVQPAELEDSGVYFCASSHLRVAGGLDIYEQYFGPGTRLTVT.

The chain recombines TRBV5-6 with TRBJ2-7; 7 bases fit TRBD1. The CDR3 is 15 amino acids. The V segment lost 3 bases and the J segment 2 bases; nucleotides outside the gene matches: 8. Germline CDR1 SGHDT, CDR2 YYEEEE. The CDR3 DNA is TGTGCCAGCAGCTCCCCCTGGGACAGCACCTACGAGCAGTACTTC. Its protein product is CASSSPWDSTYEQYF.

CDR3 nucleotide sequence: TGTGCCAGCAGCCCCCGGCAGGCAAGCTCTGGAAACACCATATATTTT. This sequence encodes CASSPRQASSGNTIYF. The chain has TRBV14 and TRBJ1-3; D not certain. V was cut by 4 bases and J by 0 bases, with 13 bases left in between. Looked up from germline, CDR1 is SGHDN and CDR2 is FVKESK. The CDR3 sequence is 16 residues long.

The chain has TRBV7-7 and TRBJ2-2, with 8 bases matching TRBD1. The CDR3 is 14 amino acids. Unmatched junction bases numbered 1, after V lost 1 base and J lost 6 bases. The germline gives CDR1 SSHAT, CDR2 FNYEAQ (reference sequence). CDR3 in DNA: TGTGCCAGCAGCTTAGGGACAGGGCCCGGGGAGCTGTTTTTT. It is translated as CASSLGTGPGELFF.

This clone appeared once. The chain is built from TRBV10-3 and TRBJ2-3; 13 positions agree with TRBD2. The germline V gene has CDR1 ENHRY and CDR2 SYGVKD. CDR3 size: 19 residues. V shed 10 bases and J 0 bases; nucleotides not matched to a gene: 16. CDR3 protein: CATRISLAGGLPSTDTQYF. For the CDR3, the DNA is TGTGCCACCCGAATTTCACTAGCGGGAGGGCTCCCGAGCACAGATACGCAGTATTTT.

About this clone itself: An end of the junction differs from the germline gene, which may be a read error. CDR3 nucleotide sequence: TGTGCCAGCAGCTCCGGGACAGGGCGCGACTTC. It is translated as CASSSGTGRDF. The V call is TRBV5-4, the J call TRBJ2-5, with 9 bases lining up with TRBD1. From germline, CDR1 is SGHNT and CDR2 YYREEE (reference sequence). The CDR3 consists of 11 residues.